The next 21 T cell receptor beta chains were all read from a single sample in a study of T cell clonality in common variable immunodeficiency. Using immunoSEQ multiplex PCR, the repertoire was profiled, and TCRdb retains in-frame clones only, with some absent. The sample shows tens of thousands of clones, none of them appearing just once. The sequenced sample was peripheral blood mononuclear cells. These receptors were taken from a person aged 18 to 75 in good health.

Many counts were recorded for this clone. Read coverage stops 3 residues before the CDR3 terminus; the germline J gene supplies the remainder. The gene calls are TRBV18 and TRBJ1-4; 9 bases agree with TRBD1. Looked up from germline, CDR1 is KGHSH and CDR2 is LQKENI. The CDR3 sequence is 17 residues long. J lost 4 bases, V lost 3 bases, and 9 bases had no gene match. CDR3 region: CASSPLDRGRDNEKLFF. CDR3 DNA (partial): TGTGCCAGCTCACCCTTGGACAGGGGACGTGATAATGAAAAA.

This clone was observed many times. The read terminates 3 residues ahead of where the CDR3 ends, so the germline J gene completes it. This chain connects TRBV12-5 to TRBJ2-3; tentative D call: TRBD1 (5 bases). The V gene lost 2 bases and the J gene lost 1 base, with 7 bases spanning the gap. CDR1 is LGHNT, CDR2 FRNRAP, per germline. The CDR3 has 14 amino acids. The sequenced part of the CDR3 DNA is TGTGCTAGTGGTTTGATGGGGCGCACAGATACG. It translates to CASGLMGRTDT. The entire CDR3 reads CASGLMGRTDTQYF.

On this clone: The read terminates 3 residues before the CDR3 end, so the remaining end is supplied by the germline J gene. The rearrangement uses TRBV16 and TRBJ2-1; 9 nucleotides line up with TRBD1. V was pared by 4 bases and J by 3 bases, with 4 bases of the junction left unmatched. CDR3 length equals 15 residues. Germline loops: CDR1 KGHSY, CDR2 FQNENV. CDR3 DNA, as far as it was read: TGTGCCAGCAGCCTTCCGGGACAGGGCTACAATGAG. Translating gives CASSLPGQGYNE. The whole CDR3 protein reads CASSLPGQGYNEQFF.

This clone was detected many times. Coverage ceases 3 residues before the CDR3 finishes, and the germline J gene fills in the end. J is TRBJ2-6 and V is TRBV18, with 9 bases aligning to TRBD2. Germline values: CDR1 KGHSH, CDR2 LQKENI. The CDR3 runs to 20 residues. Trimming at V came to 5 bases and at J to 0 bases, leaving 14 bases not matched to a gene. CDR3 DNA (partial): TGTGCCAGCTCATGGAGGCATACTAGCGGGCAACGCTCTGGGGCCAACGTC. Translated: CASSWRHTSGQRSGANV. The entire CDR3 is CASSWRHTSGQRSGANVLTF.

This clone was counted at least ten times. The sequenced fragment ends 3 residues before the CDR3 boundary, so the rest is inferred from the germline J gene. This sample also contains other DNA sequences that code for the same CDR3. This rearrangement joins TRBV30 to TRBJ1-3; D unclear. CDR1 and CDR2 (germline): GTSNPN, SVGIG (reference sequence). The CDR3 extends over 14 amino acids. Deletions cut 2 bases from V and 1 base from J, with 9 bases between. CDR3 sequence: CAWSTTGSGNTIYF. The sequenced CDR3 bases are TGTGCCTGGAGTACTACCGGTTCTGGAAACACC.

This clone was seen at least ten times. The read ends 3 residues before the CDR3 terminus; that terminus is restored from the germline J gene. The chain has TRBV2 and TRBJ1-5, with 7 bases lining up with TRBD1. V was clipped by 1 base and J by 5 bases; unmatched bases: 8. CDR1 SNHLY and CDR2 FYNNEI come from the germline V gene. The CDR3 extends over 16 amino acids. Here the CDR3 reads CASSEEGTAIHQPQHF. Partial CDR3 DNA: TGTGCCAGCAGTGAAGAGGGGACAGCTATCCATCAGCCC. Combining the CDR3 with reference TRBV2 and TRBJ1-5 gives the whole variable domain EPEVTQTPSHQVTQMGQEVILRCVPISNHLYFYWYRQILGQKVEFLVSFYNNEISEKSEIFDDQFSVERPDGSNFTLKIRSTKLEDSAMYFCASSEEGTAIHQPQHFGDGTRLSIL.

At least ten counts were recorded for this clone. The observed sequence ends 3 residues before the CDR3 terminus, with the missing tail filled in from the germline J gene. The genes are TRBV14 and TRBJ1-2; 8 bases line up with TRBD1. Germline values: CDR1 SGHDN, CDR2 FVKESK. The CDR3 has 16 residues. The J segment lost 4 bases and the V segment lost 4 bases, leaving 11 bases of the junction unmatched. The CDR3 protein is CASSLRQGNPRYGYTF. The sequenced CDR3 bases are TGTGCCAGCAGCCTGCGACAGGGGAACCCTCGCTATGGC.

This clone appeared a few times. From the germline J gene comes the end of the CDR3, since the read stops 3 residues before it. The V and J genes are TRBV7-3 and TRBJ1-2, with D perhaps matching TRBD1 (5 bases). This CDR3 is 18 amino acids long. From germline, CDR1 is SGHTA and CDR2 FQGTGA. The CDR3: CASSQQARLAGGSDTYTF. Partial CDR3 DNA: TGTGCCAGCAGTCAACAGGCGCGACTAGCGGGGGGGTCAGATACC.

This clone was counted at least ten times. The read halts 3 residues ahead of the CDR3 end, with the missing end drawn from the germline J gene. This rearrangement joins TRBV5-4 to TRBJ2-5; 7 nucleotides line up with TRBD2. Trimming took 6 bases from V and 1 from J; bases not matched to a gene: 9. Germline CDR1 is SGHNT and CDR2 is YYREEE (reference sequence). There are 15 residues in the CDR3. CDR3 DNA, as far as it was read: TGTGCCAGCAACCTCCTAGGGACTACCCAAGAGACC. Amino acids: CASNLLGTTQET. The CDR3 in full is CASNLLGTTQETQYF. The full variable domain, completed using reference TRBV5-4 and TRBJ2-5, is ETGVTQSPTHLIKTRGQQVTLRCSSQSGHNTVSWYQQALGQGPQFIFQYYREEENGRGNFPPRFSGLQFPNYSSELNVNALELDDSALYLCASNLLGTTQETQYFGPGTRLLVL.

This clone was recorded at least ten times. The read gets to within 3 residues of the CDR3 end, and the germline J gene fills in the rest. The chain employs TRBV20-1 and TRBJ2-1; D perhaps matches TRBD1 (6 bases). The length of the CDR3 is 15 residues. V was trimmed by 6 bases and J by 8 bases, leaving 23 bases between them. Germline lookup yields CDR1 DFQATT and CDR2 SNEGSKA (reference sequence). This CDR3 reads CSAAAPTGIFHEQFF. Incomplete CDR3 DNA: TGCAGTGCCGCTGCCCCTACAGGGATCTTTCATGAG.

This clone was seen ten or more times. The read stops 3 residues short of the end of the CDR3; the missing end is completed from the germline J gene. The rearrangement uses TRBV9 and TRBJ2-1; 8 bases line up with TRBD1. The CDR3 is made up of 14 amino acids. Germline-derived CDR1 and CDR2 are SGDLS and YYNGEE. The V gene end was trimmed by 4 bases and the J gene end by 2 bases; junction bases not matched to a gene: 2. The CDR3 reads CASSLTGAYNEQFF. The sequenced CDR3 bases are TGTGCCAGCAGCTTGACAGGGGCCTACAATGAG.

This clone was picked up many times. The read ends 3 residues before the CDR3 terminus; that terminus is restored from the germline J gene. J is TRBJ2-1 and V is TRBV5-1; no firm D call. This CDR3 spans 14 amino acids. With 5 bases removed from V and 9 bases from J, the gap between germline ends came to 18 bases. Germline V lookup: CDR1 SGHRS, CDR2 YFSETQ. The chain's CDR3 is CASRNPRHGFEQFF. CDR3 bases read: TGCGCCAGCAGGAACCCCCGACACGGATTTGAG.

This clone appeared many times. Read sequence stops 3 residues before the CDR3 end, and the germline J gene provides the missing end. The chain recombines TRBV20-1 with TRBJ2-7; 11 bases fit TRBD2. V shed 3 bases, J shed 1 base, and the junction held 8 bases outside the gene matches. The V gene's germline CDR1 is DFQATT and CDR2 SNEGSKA (reference sequence). This CDR3 contains 16 residues. The covered CDR3 bases are TGCAGTGCTAGCCCCGTGGGACTAGCGGCGTCCTACGAG. This encodes CSASPVGLAASYE. The entire CDR3 protein is CSASPVGLAASYEQYF.

This clone was recorded many times. The read ends 3 residues early relative to the CDR3; the germline J gene fills the gap. The chain joins TRBV10-3 to TRBJ1-1; a weak D match, TRBD1 (6 bases). Germline-derived CDR1 and CDR2 are ENHRY and SYGVKD. This CDR3 is built from 15 residues. Trimming took 2 bases from V and 1 from J, leaving 11 bases between them. CDR3: CAISETTGTNTEAFF. The sequenced CDR3 bases are TGTGCCATCAGTGAGACCACAGGGACGAACACTGAA.

A remark on this clone: The CDR3 end falls 3 residues outside the read, so it is completed with the germline J gene. This chain uses TRBV2 with TRBJ1-2; D call uncertain. CDR1 is SNHLY and CDR2 is FYNNEI in the germline V gene. The CDR3 contains 12 residues. This chain's CDR3 is CASSGIYYDYTF. The sequenced CDR3 bases are TGTGCCAGCAGTGGGATATACTACGAC.

There are many counts of this clone. The read halts 3 residues ahead of the CDR3 end, with the missing end drawn from the germline J gene. This chain connects TRBV20-1 to TRBJ2-7; D is unresolved. The germline CDR1 and CDR2 sequences are DFQATT and SNEGSKA (reference sequence). V was shortened by 2 bases and J by 0 bases, with 17 bases between the two germline ends. The CDR3 is 16 residues long. CDR3 residues: CSARPPDIPSSYEQYF. CDR3 DNA, as far as it was read: TGCAGTGCTAGACCCCCCGACATTCCCAGCTCCTACGAG.

This clone was found many times. The read gets to within 3 residues of the CDR3 end, and the germline J gene fills in the rest. The chain links TRBV7-8 to TRBJ2-3; D is possibly TRBD1 or TRBD2 (6 bases each). V lost 5 bases and J 5 bases, leaving 17 bases between the germline ends. CDR1 is SGHVS and CDR2 is FQNEAQ in the germline V gene. The CDR3 has 15 amino acids. Here the CDR3 reads CASSRRRGWGDTQYF. Partial CDR3 DNA: TGTGCCAGCAGCCGTCGGAGGGGGTGGGGAGATACG.

This clone was counted ten times or more. The CDR3 end falls 3 residues outside the read, so it is completed with the germline J gene. This sequence joins TRBV5-6 and TRBJ1-2, with D possibly being TRBD1 (5 bases). V was shortened by 0 bases and J by 5 bases, with 14 bases between the two germline ends. The germline gives CDR1 SGHDT, CDR2 YYEEEE. The CDR3 consists of 15 residues. CDR3 region: CASSLGGQGTYGYTF. The DNA read from the CDR3 is TGTGCCAGCAGCTTGGGAGGGCAGGGTACATATGGC.

The table lists this clone with many counts. The read terminates 3 residues ahead of where the CDR3 ends, so the germline J gene completes it. The genes are TRBV2 and TRBJ2-3; TRBD1 agrees at 7 bases. The CDR3 length is 14 residues. After removal of 6 bases from V and 0 bases from J, the junction contained 3 bases not matched to a gene. The germline gives CDR1 SNHLY, CDR2 FYNNEI. CDR3 bases read: TGTGCCAGCAGAGGACAGGACAGCACAGATACG. It encodes CASRGQDSTDT. The full-length CDR3 reads as CASRGQDSTDTQYF.

Comment on this clone: At one of its ends the junction is not consistent with the germline gene, which may arise from a read error. The read ends 3 residues shy of where the CDR3 ends; the end is completed using the germline J gene. The chain recombines TRBV2 with TRBJ2-5; TRBD2 matches at 9 bases. In germline, CDR1 is SNHLY, CDR2 FYNNEI. The CDR3 is made up of 15 amino acids. The CDR3: CANSRGGAVKETQYF. The sequenced CDR3 bases are TGTGCCAACAGTCGCGGGGGGGCGGTTAAAGAGACC.

On this clone: The CDR3 end lies 3 residues beyond the end of the read and is filled in from the germline J gene. V and J are TRBV2 and TRBJ2-3; TRBD1 agrees at 8 bases. The germline V gene has CDR1 SNHLY and CDR2 FYNNEI. The CDR3 loop spans 14 amino acids. The trim removed 6 bases at V and 2 bases at J, leaving 4 bases unmatched. CDR3 DNA (partial): TGTGCCAGCAGCCCGGACAGGGCCACAGATACG. Its protein product is CASSPDRATDT. The complete CDR3 protein is CASSPDRATDTQYF.